One and the same sample provided the 16 T cell receptor beta chains below, sequenced in a study of T-cell memory formation after mild COVID-19. One entry per CDR3 protein, called by TCRdb with MiXCR from the 5' RACE reads. The repertoire holds 400,000 or so distinct CDR3 sequences, about 19% seen once, with about 8.8% in the top ten. The material sequenced was PBMCs or a T cell subset sorted from them (not recorded which). The source is an adult woman who had mild COVID-19 (a few samples of this study predate the infection). Cell type and time point are not known.

This chain joins TRBV11-1 and TRBJ2-7, with D perhaps TRBD1 (6 bases). From germline, CDR1 is SGHAT and CDR2 FQDESV (reference sequence). V lost 5 bases and J lost 2, with 10 bases in between. The CDR3 totals 13 residues. The CDR3 is CASSDRTTYEQYF. The CDR3 nucleotides are TGTGCCAGCAGCGACAGGACCACCTACGAGCAGTACTTC.

This clonotype was recorded a few times. The chain is built from TRBV4-1 and TRBJ2-5; 9 bases map to TRBD1. V shed 1 base, J shed 5 bases, and the junction held 5 bases outside the gene matches. CDR3 length: 15 amino acids. Germline V gene data show CDR1 as MGHRA and CDR2 as YSYEKL. CDR3 sequence (DNA): TGCGCCAGCAGCCAAGGACAGGGGGAAGGGGAGACCCAGTACTTC. It yields the protein CASSQGQGEGETQYF.

This clonotype was picked up many times. V and J are TRBV5-1 and TRBJ2-3; TRBD2 is a possible D gene (5 bases). The V end lost 4 bases, the J end lost 0 bases, and 15 bases lay between the germline ends. Germline loops: CDR1 SGHRS, CDR2 YFSETQ. This CDR3 spans 16 amino acids. CDR3 residues: CASSRLEGGSTDTQYF. As DNA, the CDR3 is TGCGCCAGCAGCCGCCTTGAGGGCGGGAGCACAGATACGCAGTATTTT.

This clonotype has more than one count but fewer than ten. The rearrangement joins TRBV20-1 to TRBJ2-7; D gene unclear. Germline values: CDR1 DFQATT, CDR2 SNEGSKA (reference sequence). The CDR3 consists of 11 residues. Trimming took 5 bases from V and 9 from J, leaving 14 bases between them. The CDR3 nucleotides are TGCAGTGCTGGATGGGGTACCAGGCAGTACTTC. Translation gives CSAGWGTRQYF.

The chain has TRBV7-6 and TRBJ2-7, with a possible D match to TRBD2 (5 bases). This CDR3 has 18 residues. Per the germline V gene, CDR1 is SGHVS and CDR2 is FNYEAQ. V dropped 5 bases and J dropped 2 bases, with 25 bases sitting between them. Here the CDR3 DNA reads TGTGCCAGCAGCCCTAGCCCAACTGACTGGCTTATTACCTACGAGCAGTACTTC. This sequence encodes CASSPSPTDWLITYEQYF.

This clonotype was counted a few times. The chain couples TRBV20-1 to TRBJ1-1; TRBD1 aligns across 7 bases. Germline V gene data show CDR1 as DFQATT and CDR2 as SNEGSKA (reference sequence). The CDR3 loop spans 16 amino acids. V shed 0 bases and J 4 bases; nucleotides not matched to a gene: 11. The CDR3 spells CSARDMTGLSTTEAFF. The CDR3 nucleotides are TGCAGTGCTAGAGACATGACAGGGTTATCGACCACTGAAGCTTTCTTT.

In its sample, this clonotype was seen a few times. The CDR3 DNA is TGCAGCGTCGCACGTACTGGAGGCGAGACCCAGTACTTC. Encoded protein: CSVARTGGETQYF. The rearrangement links TRBV29-1 to TRBJ2-5; D possibly corresponds to TRBD2 (5 bases). The CDR3 runs to 13 residues. V dropped 6 bases and J dropped 5 bases, with 16 bases sitting between them. The V gene's germline CDR1 is SQVTM and CDR2 ANQGSEA.

The V and J genes are TRBV20-1 and TRBJ2-1, with 10 bases fitting TRBD2. CDR3 length: 15 residues. Unmatched junction bases numbered 9, after V lost 4 bases and J lost 6 bases. CDR1 DFQATT and CDR2 SNEGSKA come from the germline V gene (reference sequence). The CDR3 region has the DNA TGCAGTGCTACCCCCACTAGCGGGGTAAGCAATGAGCAGTTCTTC. It yields the protein CSATPTSGVSNEQFF.

The CDR3 region is CASSRGAGQGVRETQYF. CDR3 nucleotide sequence: TGTGCCAGCAGCCGAGGGGCCGGACAGGGCGTGAGGGAGACCCAGTACTTC. The genes are TRBV7-9 and TRBJ2-5, with 8 bases fitting TRBD1. The CDR3 is 17 amino acids. CDR1 and CDR2 from the germline V gene are SEHNR and FQNEAQ (reference sequence). V lost 5 bases, J lost 5 bases, and 16 bases stayed unmatched.

This clonotype was seen a handful of times. This chain links TRBV4-1 with TRBJ2-3, with 14 bases fitting TRBD2. The CDR3 contains 16 residues. V was clipped by 1 base and J by 8 bases; unmatched bases: 5. Germline V lookup: CDR1 MGHRA, CDR2 YSYEKL. CDR3 in DNA: TGCGCCAGCAGCCAAGTGACTAGCGGGGGGGCTGGTACGCAGTATTTT. Residues: CASSQVTSGGAGTQYF.

The chain carries TRBV7-9 and TRBJ1-1; 10 bases map to TRBD1. Trimming took 5 bases from V and 6 from J; bases not matched to a gene: 9. Germline CDR1 and CDR2: SEHNR and FQNEAQ (reference sequence). The CDR3 covers 15 residues. The CDR3 sequence: CASSRKGQGFPEAFF. DNA of the CDR3: TGTGCCAGCAGCAGAAAGGGACAGGGGTTCCCTGAAGCTTTCTTT.

This clonotype has a handful of counts. The chain is built from TRBV9 and TRBJ1-2, with 12 positions matching TRBD1. This CDR3 comprises 15 residues. Germline CDR1 is SGDLS and CDR2 is YYNGEE. The V gene end was trimmed by 0 bases and the J gene end by 7 bases; junction bases not matched to a gene: 4. The CDR3 spells CASSVVGTGGRGYTF. CDR3 sequence (DNA): TGTGCCAGCAGCGTAGTGGGGACAGGGGGCCGTGGCTACACCTTC.

The rearrangement uses TRBV5-1 and TRBJ1-4, with 10 bases matching TRBD1. The CDR3 contains 14 residues. Looked up from germline, CDR1 is SGHRS and CDR2 is YFSETQ. V lost 4 bases, J lost 8 bases, and 5 bases stayed unmatched. In DNA, the CDR3 is TGCGCCAGCAGCACCGGGACAGGGGAAGAAAAACTGTTTTTT. Protein product: CASSTGTGEEKLFF.

CDR3 nucleotides: TGTGCCAGCAGCTTAAATCGGGTCTCCTACAATGAGCAGTTCTTC. Translated, it gives CASSLNRVSYNEQFF. The rearrangement uses TRBV7-2 and TRBJ2-1; D ambiguous. Trimming cost V 2 bases and J 0 bases, with 8 bases left between them. Germline assignment: CDR1 SGHTA and CDR2 FQGNSA. The CDR3 has 15 amino acids.

This clonotype was observed a handful of times. V usage is TRBV21-1 and J usage is TRBJ2-7; TRBD1, the table's D call, was not compared with the DNA. TRBV21-1 is annotated as a pseudogene. This CDR3 has 12 amino acids. The CDR3 nucleotides read TGTGCCACCGGGGACGTCTCCTACGAGCAGTACTTC. This gives the protein CATGDVSYEQYF.

The CDR3 nucleotides are TGCGCCAGCAGTCAGTCCCTAGCGGGAGTCATGAATACGCAGTATTTT. Translating it yields CASSQSLAGVMNTQYF. The rearrangement uses TRBV5-1 and TRBJ2-3, with 10 positions matching TRBD2. Germline V CDR1 and CDR2: SGHRS, YFSETQ. This CDR3 is built from 16 residues. V shed 5 bases, J shed 7 bases, and the junction held 13 bases outside the gene matches.